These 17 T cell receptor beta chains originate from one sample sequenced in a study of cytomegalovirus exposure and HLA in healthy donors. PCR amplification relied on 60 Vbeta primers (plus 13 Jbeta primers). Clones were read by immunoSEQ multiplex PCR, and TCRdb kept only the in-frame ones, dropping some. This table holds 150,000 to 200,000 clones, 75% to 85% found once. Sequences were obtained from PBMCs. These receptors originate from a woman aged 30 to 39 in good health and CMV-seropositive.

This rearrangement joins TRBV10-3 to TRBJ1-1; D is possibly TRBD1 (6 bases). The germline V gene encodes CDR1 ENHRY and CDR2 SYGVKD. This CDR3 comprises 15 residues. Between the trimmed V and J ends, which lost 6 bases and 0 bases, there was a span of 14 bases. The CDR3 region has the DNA TGTGCCATCAGGACGGGACACCTCATGAACACTGAAGCTTTCTTT. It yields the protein CAIRTGHLMNTEAFF.

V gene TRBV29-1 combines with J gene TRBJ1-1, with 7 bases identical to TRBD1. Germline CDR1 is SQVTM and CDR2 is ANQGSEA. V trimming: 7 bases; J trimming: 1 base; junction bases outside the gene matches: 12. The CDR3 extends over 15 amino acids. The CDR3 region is CSAAQMRTGNTEAFF. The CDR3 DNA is TGCAGCGCCGCTCAAATGCGGACAGGGAACACTGAAGCTTTCTTT.

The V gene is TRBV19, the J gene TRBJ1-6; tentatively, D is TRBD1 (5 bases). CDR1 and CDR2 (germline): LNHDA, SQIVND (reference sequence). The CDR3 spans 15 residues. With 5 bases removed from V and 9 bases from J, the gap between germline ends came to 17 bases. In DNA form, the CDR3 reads TGTGCCAGTAGTCACGGGGGAAGAGCGCTTTCACCCCTCCACTTT. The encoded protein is CASSHGGRALSPLHF.

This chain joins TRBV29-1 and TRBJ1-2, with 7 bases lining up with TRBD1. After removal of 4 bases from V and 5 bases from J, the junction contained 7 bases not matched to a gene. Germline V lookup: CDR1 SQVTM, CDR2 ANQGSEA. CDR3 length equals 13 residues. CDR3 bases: TGCAGCGTTGGCTACGGGACAGAGTATGGCTACACCTTC. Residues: CSVGYGTEYGYTF. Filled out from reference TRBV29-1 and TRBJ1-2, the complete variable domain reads SAVISQKPSRDICQRGTSLTIQCQVDSQVTMMFWYRQQPGQSLTLIATANQGSEATYESGFVIDKFPISRPNLTFSTLTVSNMSPEDSSIYLCSVGYGTEYGYTFGSGTRLTVV.

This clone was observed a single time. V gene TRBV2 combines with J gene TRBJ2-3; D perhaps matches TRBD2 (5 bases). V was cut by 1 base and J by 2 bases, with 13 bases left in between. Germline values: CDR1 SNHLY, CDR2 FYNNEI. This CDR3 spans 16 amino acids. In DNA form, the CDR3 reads TGTGCCAGCAGTGAAGGGAGTCAGGAGGTCACAGATACGCAGTATTTT. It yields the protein CASSEGSQEVTDTQYF.

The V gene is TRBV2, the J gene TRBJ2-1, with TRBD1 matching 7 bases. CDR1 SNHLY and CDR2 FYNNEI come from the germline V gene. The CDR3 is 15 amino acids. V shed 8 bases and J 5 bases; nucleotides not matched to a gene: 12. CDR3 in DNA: TGTGCCAGCCTACGATACCGGGACAGTGACAATGAGCAGTTCTTC. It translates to CASLRYRDSDNEQFF.

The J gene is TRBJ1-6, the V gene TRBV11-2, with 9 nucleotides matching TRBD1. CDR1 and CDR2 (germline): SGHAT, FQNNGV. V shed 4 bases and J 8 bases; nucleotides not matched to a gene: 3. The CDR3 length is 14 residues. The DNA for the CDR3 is TGTGCCAGCAGCTCGCGACAGGGGGATTCACCCCTCCACTTT. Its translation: CASSSRQGDSPLHF.

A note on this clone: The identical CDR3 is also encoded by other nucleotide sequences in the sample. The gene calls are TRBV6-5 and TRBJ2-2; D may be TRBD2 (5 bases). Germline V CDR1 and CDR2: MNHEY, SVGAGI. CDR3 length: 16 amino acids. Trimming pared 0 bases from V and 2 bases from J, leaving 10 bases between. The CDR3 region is CASSYSGGLNTGELFF. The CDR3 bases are TGTGCCAGCAGTTACTCCGGCGGGTTAAACACCGGGGAGCTGTTTTTT.

CDR3: CASSLQSLRRLQETQYF. As DNA, the CDR3 is TGTGCCAGCAGCTTACAATCCCTACGGCGACTCCAAGAGACCCAGTACTTC. The chain uses TRBV7-8 and TRBJ2-5; no definite D call. Germline V lookup: CDR1 SGHVS, CDR2 FQNEAQ. The CDR3 is made up of 17 amino acids. The germline V and J ends were trimmed by 2 bases and 1 base, with 17 bases remaining between them.

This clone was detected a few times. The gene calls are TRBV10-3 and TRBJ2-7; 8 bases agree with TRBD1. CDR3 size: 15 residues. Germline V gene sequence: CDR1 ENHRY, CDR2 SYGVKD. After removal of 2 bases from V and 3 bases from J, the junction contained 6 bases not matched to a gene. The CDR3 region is CAISEVRTGSYEQYF. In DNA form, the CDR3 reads TGTGCCATCAGTGAGGTGAGGACAGGGAGCTACGAGCAGTACTTC.

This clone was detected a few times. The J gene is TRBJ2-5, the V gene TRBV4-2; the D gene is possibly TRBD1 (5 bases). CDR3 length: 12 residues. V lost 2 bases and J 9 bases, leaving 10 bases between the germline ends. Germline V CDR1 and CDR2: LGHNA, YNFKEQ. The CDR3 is CASSQPQGAQYF. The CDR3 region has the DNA TGTGCCAGCAGCCAACCTCAGGGCGCCCAGTACTTC.

The DNA of the CDR3 is TGTGCCAGCACCTCTTCCGGGAGGGGGGCCGGGGAGCTGTTTTTT. This sequence encodes CASTSSGRGAGELFF. V gene TRBV7-2 combines with J gene TRBJ2-2; 8 bases are shared with TRBD2. The germline CDR1 and CDR2 sequences are SGHTA and FQGNSA. The CDR3 has 15 amino acids. Trimming removed 7 bases from V and 6 bases from J; junction bases left unmatched: 10.

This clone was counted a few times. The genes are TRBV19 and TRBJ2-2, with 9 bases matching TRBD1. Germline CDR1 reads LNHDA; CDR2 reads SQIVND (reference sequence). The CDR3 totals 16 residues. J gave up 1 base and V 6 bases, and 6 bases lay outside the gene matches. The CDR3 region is CASRPRTGENTGELFF. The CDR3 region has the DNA TGTGCCAGTAGGCCCCGGACAGGGGAGAACACCGGGGAGCTGTTTTTT.

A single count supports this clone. This CDR3 reads CASSSSREGNEQFF. The CDR3 nucleotides read TGTGCCAGCAGCTCCTCGCGGGAGGGCAATGAGCAGTTCTTC. The gene calls are TRBV7-3 and TRBJ2-1; 9 bases agree with TRBD2. The CDR3 extends over 14 amino acids. In germline, CDR1 is SGHTA, CDR2 FQGTGA. V lost 4 bases, J lost 6 bases, and 4 bases stayed unmatched.

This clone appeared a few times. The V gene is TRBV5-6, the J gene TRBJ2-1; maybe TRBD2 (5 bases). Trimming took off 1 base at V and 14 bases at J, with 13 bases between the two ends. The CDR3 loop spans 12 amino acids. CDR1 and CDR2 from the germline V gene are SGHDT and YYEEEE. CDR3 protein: CASSLSSRIEFF. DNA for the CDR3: TGTGCCAGCAGCTTGTCTAGCCGGATCGAGTTCTTC.

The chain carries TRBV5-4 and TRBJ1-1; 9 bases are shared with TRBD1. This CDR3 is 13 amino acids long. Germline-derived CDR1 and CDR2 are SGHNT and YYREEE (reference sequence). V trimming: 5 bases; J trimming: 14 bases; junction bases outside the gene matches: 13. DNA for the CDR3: TGTGCCAGCAGTCCGACAGGGGGGACCCATGAATTCTTT. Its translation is CASSPTGGTHEFF.

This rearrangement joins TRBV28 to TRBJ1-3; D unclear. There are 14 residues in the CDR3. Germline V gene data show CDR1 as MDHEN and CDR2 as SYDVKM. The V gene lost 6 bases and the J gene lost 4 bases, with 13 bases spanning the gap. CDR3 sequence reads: CASSLDIEGNTIYF. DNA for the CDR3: TGTGCCAGCAGCCTCGATATCGAGGGAAACACCATATATTTT.